Listed here are 21 T cell receptor beta chains from one sample, sequenced in a study of early T cells in non-severe SARS-CoV-2 infection. TCRdb re-called the 5' RACE reads through MiXCR, storing one row per CDR3 protein. The table lists around 67,000 distinct CDR3 sequences, around 10% of them singletons. Sequenced material: whole blood. The receptors shown here come from an adult who was a healthcare worker with PCR-confirmed SARS-CoV-2 infection or an uninfected control (not recorded which).

This clonotype was counted many times. This chain connects TRBV2 to TRBJ1-5; 8 bases line up with TRBD1. This CDR3 contains 16 residues. CDR1 and CDR2 from the germline V gene are SNHLY and FYNNEI. J gave up 5 bases and V 1 base, and 7 bases lay outside the gene matches. CDR3 sequence (DNA): TGTGCCAGCAGTGAAGGCGATCCCAGGGGGCATCAGCCCCAGCATTTT. This encodes CASSEGDPRGHQPQHF.

This clonotype has more than one count but fewer than ten. The chain is built from TRBV11-2 and TRBJ2-1, with a weak D call TRBD1 (7 bases). Between the trimmed V and J ends, which lost 5 bases and 4 bases, there was a span of 15 bases. The germline CDR1 and CDR2 sequences are SGHAT and FQNNGV. The CDR3 has 15 amino acids. The CDR3 DNA is TGTGCCAGCAGCCCAGGGGGACTGGGATACAATGAGCAGTTCTTC. Translation gives CASSPGGLGYNEQFF.

The chain employs TRBV11-3 and TRBJ2-3; perhaps TRBD1 as D (5 bases). Per the germline V gene, CDR1 is SGHNT and CDR2 is YENEEA. V lost 8 bases to trimming and J lost 0 bases, with 9 bases between them. The CDR3 is 13 amino acids. CDR3 region: CASSRDSTDTQYF. The CDR3 region has the DNA TGTGCCAGCTCCAGGGATAGCACAGATACGCAGTATTTT.

Ten or more counts support this clonotype. The rearrangement links TRBV13 to TRBJ2-1, with D hard to call. CDR3 size: 16 residues. V was cut by 5 bases and J by 3 bases, with 17 bases left in between. The germline CDR1 and CDR2 sequences are PRHDT and FYEKMQ (reference sequence). DNA for the CDR3: TGTGCCAGCAGCGCCGAGCTCCAAATAGGCTACAATGAGCAGTTCTTC. Its protein is CASSAELQIGYNEQFF.

This clonotype was seen many times. The chain couples TRBV4-1 to TRBJ2-6, with 10 bases identical to TRBD2. The CDR3 length is 20 residues. Germline CDR1 MGHRA, CDR2 YSYEKL. V shed 4 bases, J shed 4 bases, and the junction held 16 bases outside the gene matches. This CDR3 is CASSLTPSGGAAAGANVLTF. The CDR3 DNA is TGCGCCAGCAGCCTCACACCCAGCGGGGGGGCCGCCGCCGGGGCCAACGTCCTGACTTTC.

This clonotype showed up just a few times. This rearrangement joins TRBV3-1 to TRBJ2-1; the match to TRBD1 covers 9 bases. The CDR3 length is 15 residues. Germline trimming cut 4 bases from V and 10 bases from J; bases unmatched to any gene: 11. The V gene's germline CDR1 is LGHDT and CDR2 YNNKEL (reference sequence). For the CDR3, the DNA is TGTGCCAGCAGCCCCGTCCGGGACAGGGTCGGGGAGCAGTTCTTC. The encoded protein is CASSPVRDRVGEQFF.

The chain employs TRBV6-6 and TRBJ1-5; D is possibly TRBD1 (5 bases). V lost 2 bases, J lost 6 bases, and 8 bases lay in between. The CDR3 runs to 13 residues. Germline lookup yields CDR1 MNHNY and CDR2 SVGAGI (reference sequence). For the CDR3, the DNA is TGTGCCAGCAGTTACGGGGGGAGTCAGCCCCAGCATTTT. Its protein is CASSYGGSQPQHF.

J is TRBJ2-1 and V is TRBV14; 11 bases align to TRBD1. CDR1 is SGHDN and CDR2 is FVKESK in the germline V gene. The CDR3 is 19 amino acids. Losses at the gene ends were 3 bases for V and 3 bases for J; bases not matched to a gene: 13. The CDR3 region is CASSQRTGGMPAHYNEQFF. DNA of the CDR3: TGTGCCAGCAGCCAGAGGACAGGGGGCATGCCGGCTCACTACAATGAGCAGTTCTTC.

The V call is TRBV6-2 or TRBV6-3, the J call TRBJ2-3; TRBD2 aligns across 7 bases. The CDR3 runs 14 residues. The V gene's germline CDR1 is MNHEY and CDR2 SVGEGT. The trim removed 6 bases at V and 4 bases at J, leaving 7 bases unmatched. CDR3 bases: TGTGCCAGCAGCGACCCGACTAGCTCAGATACGCAGTATTTT. This gives the protein CASSDPTSSDTQYF.

This clonotype has at least ten counts. The rearrangement links TRBV7-6 to TRBJ2-1; D may be TRBD2 (6 bases). Germline loops: CDR1 SGHVS, CDR2 FNYEAQ. This CDR3 has 15 residues. V lost 2 bases and J 7 bases, leaving 15 bases between the germline ends. The CDR3 coding sequence is TGTGCCAGCAGCTTACCGCGGGGCAGCGGGAATGAGCAGTTCTTC. Protein sequence: CASSLPRGSGNEQFF.

This clonotype was observed at least ten times. V is TRBV10-2 and J is TRBJ2-1; D tentatively reads TRBD1 or TRBD2 (5 bases each). V shed 6 bases and J shed 3 bases, with 12 bases lying between them. This CDR3 spans 14 amino acids. Germline CDR1 and CDR2: WSHSY and SAAADI. CDR3 amino acids: CASRGELSYNEQFF. CDR3 in DNA: TGCGCCAGCAGGGGGGAGTTAAGCTACAATGAGCAGTTCTTC.

The table lists this clonotype with many counts. In nucleotides, the CDR3 is TGTGCCAGCAGCGAGCAGTTACAAGAGACCCAGTACTTC. Translation: CASSEQLQETQYF. The chain combines TRBV9 with TRBJ2-5; no reliable D call. This CDR3 spans 13 amino acids. Germline V gene data show CDR1 as SGDLS and CDR2 as YYNGEE. Trimming shortened V by 3 bases and J by 2 bases, and 8 bases separated the two germline ends. The full variable domain, its missing parts supplied by reference TRBV9 and TRBJ2-5, is DSGVTQTPKHLITATGQRVTLRCSPRSGDLSVYWYQQSLDQGLQFLIQYYNGEERAKGNILERFSAQQFPDLHSELNLSSLELGDSALYFCASSEQLQETQYFGPGTRLLVL.

This clonotype was seen ten or more times. The rearrangement joins TRBV5-6 to TRBJ1-2; D unclear. V lost 5 bases to trimming and J lost 7 bases, with 18 bases between them. CDR1 and CDR2 from the germline V gene are SGHDT and YYEEEE. The CDR3 loop spans 14 amino acids. The CDR3 DNA follows: TGTGCCAGCAGTCCGTGGCCAGGTGATACTGGCTACACCTTC. The encoded protein is CASSPWPGDTGYTF.

This clonotype was seen at least ten times. The V call is TRBV2, the J call TRBJ1-5; 8 nucleotides line up with TRBD1. The CDR3 has 16 residues. Germline V gene sequence: CDR1 SNHLY, CDR2 FYNNEI. V dropped 6 bases and J dropped 1; count of bases not matched to a gene: 8. CDR3 in DNA: TGTGCCAGCAGAGGACAGGGAAATAGGAGCAATCAGCCCCAGCATTTT. It encodes CASRGQGNRSNQPQHF.

This clonotype was seen repeatedly, ten times or more. The V call is TRBV7-9, the J call TRBJ2-6, with D unclear. V lost 5 bases to trimming and J lost 1 base, with 12 bases between them. The germline V gene encodes CDR1 SEHNR and CDR2 FQNEAQ (reference sequence). The CDR3 runs 16 residues. The CDR3 DNA reads TGTGCCAGCAGCCCGAAGAGATGGTCTGGGGCCAACGTCCTGACTTTC. Protein: CASSPKRWSGANVLTF.

This clonotype was recorded at least ten times. The chain uses TRBV9 and TRBJ2-4, with D tentatively TRBD1 or TRBD2 (5 bases each). The V and J ends lost 4 bases and 2 bases respectively, with 13 bases between them. CDR1 SGDLS and CDR2 YYNGEE come from the germline V gene. CDR3 size: 15 residues. The CDR3 coding sequence is TGTGCCAGCAGCCCGACCGGGGCGACCAAAAACATTCAGTACTTC. It encodes CASSPTGATKNIQYF.

This clonotype was seen ten or more times. The chain links TRBV20-1 to TRBJ1-1; D unresolved. The V end was cut by 6 bases, the J end by 0 bases, with 20 bases between. This CDR3 has 16 amino acids. The germline gives CDR1 DFQATT, CDR2 SNEGSKA (reference sequence). The CDR3 spells CSAQRDWWAVNTEAFF. CDR3 nucleotide sequence: TGCAGTGCGCAAAGGGATTGGTGGGCTGTGAACACTGAAGCTTTCTTT.

The table lists this clonotype with a few counts. The chain is built from TRBV5-6 and TRBJ2-2; tentative D call: TRBD2 (5 bases). Trimming pared 1 base from V and 3 bases from J, leaving 7 bases between. The germline V gene has CDR1 SGHDT and CDR2 YYEEEE. The CDR3 spans 14 residues. CDR3 loop: CASSLMGDTGELFF. In nucleotides, the CDR3 is TGTGCCAGCAGCTTGATGGGAGACACCGGGGAGCTGTTTTTT.

The CDR3, as DNA: TGTGCCATCCCCGCCCCCCTCCACTTT. This translates into CAIPAPLHF. The rearrangement uses TRBV18 and TRBJ1-6, with D unclear. The CDR3 sequence is 9 residues long. The germline V and J ends were trimmed by 10 bases and 13 bases, with 8 bases remaining between them. Per the germline V gene, CDR1 is KGHSH and CDR2 is LQKENI.

At least ten counts were recorded for this clonotype. The chain is built from TRBV27 and TRBJ2-2, with 10 bases that match TRBD1. The V gene end was trimmed by 6 bases and the J gene end by 4 bases; junction bases not matched to a gene: 5. The CDR3 has 15 residues. CDR1 is MNHEY and CDR2 is SMNVEV in the germline V gene (reference sequence). The CDR3 here is CASRLDRGFTGELFF. In DNA, the CDR3 is TGTGCCAGCAGGTTGGACAGGGGGTTCACCGGGGAGCTGTTTTTT.

This clonotype was counted many times. The gene calls are TRBV5-4 and TRBJ2-5; D is ambiguous. Per the germline V gene, CDR1 is SGHNT and CDR2 is YYREEE (reference sequence). The CDR3 is 12 residues long. Trimming stripped 7 bases from V and 8 bases from J, with 15 bases between. For the CDR3, the DNA is TGTGCCAGCGGGGAAATTTCGGCTACCCAGTACTTC. Residues: CASGEISATQYF.